Sequencing of this T cell receptor (beta chain) was carried out in a study of shared clonotypes between healthy human individuals. The study enrolled healthy HIV-negative adults without recent acute infections or vaccinations as donors. Libraries were prepared by immunoSEQ multiplex PCR; TCRdb keeps only in-frame clonotypes and omits some of them. This sample carries about 380,000 clones, 95% to 97% of them seen once, and the ten largest clones take around 0.3%. This CDR3 has 14 residues. Germline-derived CDR1 and CDR2 are PRHDT and FYEKMQ (reference sequence). The V segment lost 1 base and the J segment 1 base; nucleotides outside the gene matches: 0.

The receptor was isolated from a man aged 25 to 45 in good health. The sample was memory CD8+ T cells sorted from blood. Regarding subset: CD45RO+ cells pooled with CCR7-negative TemRA cells. The V gene is TRBV13, the J gene TRBJ1-1; 7 positions match TRBD1. For the CDR3, the DNA is TGTGCCAGCAGCTTAGACAGGGGGAACACTGAAGCTTTCTTT. Residues: CASSLDRGNTEAFF.